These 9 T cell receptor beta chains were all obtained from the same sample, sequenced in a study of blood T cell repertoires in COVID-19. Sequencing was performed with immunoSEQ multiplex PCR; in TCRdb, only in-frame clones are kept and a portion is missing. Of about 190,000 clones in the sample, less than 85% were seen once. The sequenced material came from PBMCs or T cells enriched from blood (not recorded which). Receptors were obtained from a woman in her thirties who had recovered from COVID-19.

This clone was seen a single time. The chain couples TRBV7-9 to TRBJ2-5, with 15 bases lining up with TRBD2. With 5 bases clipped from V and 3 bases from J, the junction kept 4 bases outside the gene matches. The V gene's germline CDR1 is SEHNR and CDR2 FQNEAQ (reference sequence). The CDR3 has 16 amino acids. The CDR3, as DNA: TGTGCCAGCAGCCCCGGACTAGCGGGAGGGGAAGAGACCCAGTACTTC. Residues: CASSPGLAGGEETQYF.

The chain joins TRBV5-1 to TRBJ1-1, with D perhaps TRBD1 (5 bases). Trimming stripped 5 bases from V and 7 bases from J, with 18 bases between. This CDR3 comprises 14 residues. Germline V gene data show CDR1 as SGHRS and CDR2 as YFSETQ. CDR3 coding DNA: TGCGCCAGCAGGTTCCTGGGGGGATTAGGTGAAGCTTTCTTT. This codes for CASRFLGGLGEAFF.

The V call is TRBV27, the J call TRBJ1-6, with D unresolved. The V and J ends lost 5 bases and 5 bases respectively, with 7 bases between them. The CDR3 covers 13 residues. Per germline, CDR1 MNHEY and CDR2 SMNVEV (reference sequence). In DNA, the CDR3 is TGTGCCAGCAGTCCTCCCCATAATTCACCCCTCCACTTT. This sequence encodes CASSPPHNSPLHF.

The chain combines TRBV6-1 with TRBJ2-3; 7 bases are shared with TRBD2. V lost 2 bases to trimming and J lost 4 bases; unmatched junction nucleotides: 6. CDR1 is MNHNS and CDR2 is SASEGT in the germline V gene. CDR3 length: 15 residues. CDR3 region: CASSELGTTADTQYF. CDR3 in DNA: TGTGCCAGCAGTGAATTAGGGACTACAGCAGATACGCAGTATTTT.

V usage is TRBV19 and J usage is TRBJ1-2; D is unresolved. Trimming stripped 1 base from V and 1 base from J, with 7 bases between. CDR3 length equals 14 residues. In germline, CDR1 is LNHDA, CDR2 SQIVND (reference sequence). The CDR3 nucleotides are TGTGCCAGTAGTATAGTGGCAGTTAACTATGGCTACACCTTC. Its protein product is CASSIVAVNYGYTF.

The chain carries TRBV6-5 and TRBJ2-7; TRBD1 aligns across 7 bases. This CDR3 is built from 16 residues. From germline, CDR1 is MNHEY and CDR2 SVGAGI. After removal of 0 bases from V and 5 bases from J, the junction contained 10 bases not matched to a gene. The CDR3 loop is CASSYSPRLQGNEQYV. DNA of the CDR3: TGTGCCAGCAGTTACTCCCCAAGGCTACAGGGGAACGAGCAGTACGTC.

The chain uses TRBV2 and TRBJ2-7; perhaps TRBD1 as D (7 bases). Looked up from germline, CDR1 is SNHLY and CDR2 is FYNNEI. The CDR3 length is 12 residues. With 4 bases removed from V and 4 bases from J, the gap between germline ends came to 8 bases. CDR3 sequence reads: CASSAGGYEQYV. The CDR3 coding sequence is TGTGCCAGCAGTGCAGGGGGGTACGAGCAGTACGTC.

DNA of the CDR3: TGTGCCAGCAGTGAGCCGGGGACAGGGGGAAACTATGGCTACACCTTC. It specifies CASSEPGTGGNYGYTF. The J gene is TRBJ1-2, the V gene TRBV25-1; 11 bases are shared with TRBD1. The CDR3 runs to 16 residues. Germline-derived CDR1 and CDR2 are MGHDK and SYGVNS. The trim removed 3 bases at V and 2 bases at J, leaving 5 bases unmatched.

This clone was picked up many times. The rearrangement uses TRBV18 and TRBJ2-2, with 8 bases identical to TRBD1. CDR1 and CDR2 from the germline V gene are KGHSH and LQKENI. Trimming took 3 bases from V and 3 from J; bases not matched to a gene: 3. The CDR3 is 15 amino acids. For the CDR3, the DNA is TGTGCCAGCTCACCGATACAGGGGGACACCGGGGAGCTGTTTTTT. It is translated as CASSPIQGDTGELFF.